The next 9 T cell receptor beta chains were all read from a single sample in a study of a mutant IDH1 vaccine in newly diagnosed glioma. Sequencing was performed with immunoSEQ multiplex PCR; in TCRdb, only in-frame clones are kept and a portion is missing. The sample contains roughly 40,000 clones, roughly 83% of which appear only once. Stated time point: week 35, safety follow-up. The vaccine gave 300 ug of a 20-mer mutant IDH1 peptide subcutaneously per dose. The antigens these receptors bind are not known. The sample consisted of PBMCs, taken from a glioma patient whose treatment included an IDH1 peptide vaccine. The receptors originated from a woman aged 45 to 65 with glioma.

The chain joins TRBV4-1 to TRBJ2-3, with 9 nucleotides matching TRBD2. Germline assignment: CDR1 MGHRA and CDR2 YSYEKL. This CDR3 contains 16 residues. Losses at the gene ends were 1 base for V and 4 bases for J; bases not matched to a gene: 6. The CDR3 reads CASSQGAGGRADTQYF. As DNA, the CDR3 is TGCGCCAGCAGCCAAGGGGCGGGGGGGAGGGCAGATACGCAGTATTTT.

This clone was recorded a few times. The rearrangement uses TRBV7-2 and TRBJ1-2, with D hard to call. The CDR3 runs to 12 residues. V lost 1 base and J 6 bases, leaving 6 bases between the germline ends. Germline loops: CDR1 SGHTA, CDR2 FQGNSA. The CDR3 nucleotides read TGTGCCAGCAGCTTAGTAGCTCATGGCTACACCTTC. This sequence encodes CASSLVAHGYTF.

This clone was seen more than once but under ten times. The chain is built from TRBV10-3 and TRBJ1-1; D ambiguous. Trimming left V 8 bases short and J 1 base short, with 5 bases between. CDR3 size: 11 residues. CDR1 and CDR2 from the germline V gene are ENHRY and SYGVKD. CDR3 sequence: CAILANTEAFF. The CDR3 region has the DNA TGTGCCATCTTGGCGAACACTGAAGCTTTCTTT.

The V call is TRBV6-5, the J call TRBJ1-2; D not resolved. Trimming removed 8 bases at V and 7 bases at J, with 20 bases between. There are 14 residues in the CDR3. The germline CDR1 and CDR2 sequences are MNHEY and SVGAGI. The DNA of the CDR3 is TGTGCCAGCCCAAATGAGGCGGTACGGGCTGGCTACACCTTC. Its translation is CASPNEAVRAGYTF.

V usage is TRBV14 and J usage is TRBJ2-1, with 7 bases that match TRBD2. CDR1 and CDR2 from the germline V gene are SGHDN and FVKESK. Trimming cost V 2 bases and J 1 base; bases outside gene matches: 2. CDR3 length: 15 amino acids. The CDR3: CASSQWGGSYNEQFF. In nucleotides, the CDR3 is TGTGCCAGCAGCCAATGGGGGGGGTCCTACAATGAGCAGTTCTTC.

V gene TRBV19 combines with J gene TRBJ1-5, with D perhaps matching TRBD1 (5 bases). Trimming pared 1 base from V and 6 bases from J, leaving 7 bases between. CDR3 length: 13 amino acids. Germline V gene sequence: CDR1 LNHDA, CDR2 SQIVND (reference sequence). CDR3 in amino acids: CASSIAGSQPQHF. The CDR3 nucleotides are TGTGCCAGTAGTATAGCAGGGAGTCAGCCCCAGCATTTT. Full variable domain (outside the CDR3, taken from reference TRBV19 and TRBJ1-5): DGGITQSPKYLFRKEGQNVTLSCEQNLNHDAMYWYRQDPGQGLRLIYYSQIVNDFQKGDIAEGYSVSREKKESFPLTVTSAQKNPTAFYLCASSIAGSQPQHFGDGTRLSIL.

The chain joins TRBV7-2 to TRBJ2-7; 7 bases agree with TRBD1. Trimming took 0 bases from V and 4 from J; bases not matched to a gene: 6. Germline V gene sequence: CDR1 SGHTA, CDR2 FQGNSA. The CDR3 runs 15 residues. CDR3 region: CASSLAPGTVYEQYF. The CDR3 DNA reads as TGTGCCAGCAGCTTAGCACCCGGGACAGTTTACGAGCAGTACTTC. Full variable domain (rest looked up from reference TRBV7-2 and TRBJ2-7): GAGVSQSPSNKVTEKGKDVELRCDPISGHTALYWYRQSLGQGLEFLIYFQGNSAPDKSGLPSDRFSAERTGGSVSTLTIQRTQQEDSAVYLCASSLAPGTVYEQYFGPGTRLTVT.

This chain uses TRBV9 with TRBJ1-5; no firm D call. Looked up from germline, CDR1 is SGDLS and CDR2 is YYNGEE. Trimming stripped 5 bases from V and 3 bases from J, with 18 bases between. The CDR3 spans 16 residues. The DNA for the CDR3 is TGTGCCAGCAGTCACACCCGGCGGATGGACAATCAGCCCCAGCATTTT. It translates to CASSHTRRMDNQPQHF.

In this sample, this clone turned up a few times. This rearrangement joins TRBV5-8 to TRBJ1-1; D remains ambiguous. Looked up from germline, CDR1 is SGHTS and CDR2 is YDEGEE. The CDR3 has 13 amino acids. Trimming shortened V by 2 bases and J by 4 bases, and 9 bases separated the two germline ends. CDR3 region: CASSLMEVTEAFF. CDR3 DNA: TGTGCCAGCAGCTTAATGGAGGTCACTGAAGCTTTCTTT.